What follows are 28 T cell receptor beta chains derived from one specimen sequenced in a study of T cell responses to AZD1222 COVID-19 vaccine. Profiled with immunoSEQ multiplex PCR; TCRdb holds only in-frame clones, not every one. The sample yields 120,000 or so clones, approximately 90% seen once. The sequenced sample was peripheral blood, obtained 28 days after the second AZD1222 dose. These receptors all stem from an adult who received the AZD1222 COVID-19 vaccine.

CDR3 residues: CASGGLAGVAEQFF. The CDR3 region has the DNA TGTGCCAGCGGGGGACTAGCGGGGGTGGCTGAGCAGTTCTTC. The rearrangement joins TRBV2 to TRBJ2-1; TRBD2 agrees at 14 bases. The CDR3 contains 14 residues. Germline trimming cut 8 bases from V and 9 bases from J; bases unmatched to any gene: 6. The V gene's germline CDR1 is SNHLY and CDR2 FYNNEI.

Regarding this clone: One junction end disagrees with the germline gene, perhaps due to a read error. The genes are TRBV7-2 and TRBJ1-1, with D tentatively TRBD1 (5 bases). The CDR3 loop spans 14 amino acids. The germline CDR1 and CDR2 sequences are SGHTA and FQGNSA. CDR3 sequence reads: CASTLWGLNTEAFF. The DNA for the CDR3 is TGTGCCAGCACCTTATGGGGCCTGAACACTGAAGCTTTCTTT.

The rearrangement links TRBV11-1 to TRBJ2-7, with D perhaps TRBD1 (5 bases). Germline CDR1 and CDR2: SGHAT and FQDESV (reference sequence). V dropped 3 bases and J dropped 6 bases, with 9 bases sitting between them. The CDR3 length is 12 residues. The CDR3 DNA reads as TGTGCCAGCAGCTTGGCAGGGATCGAGCAGTACTTC. Amino acid sequence: CASSLAGIEQYF. The variable domain in full, with the rest retrieved from reference TRBV11-1 and TRBJ2-7, is EAEVAQSPRYKITEKSQAVAFWCDPISGHATLYWYRQILGQGPELLVQFQDESVVDDSQLPKDRFSAERLKGVDSTLKIQPAELGDSAMYLCASSLAGIEQYFGPGTRLTVT.

This chain joins TRBV5-1 and TRBJ2-2; 7 bases match TRBD1. Germline CDR1 SGHRS, CDR2 YFSETQ. V lost 7 bases and J lost 7; bases outside the gene matches: 10. CDR3 length: 14 amino acids. The CDR3 is CASGDSTGFGELFF. The CDR3 DNA sequence: TGCGCCAGCGGAGACTCGACAGGGTTCGGGGAGCTGTTTTTT.

The chain has TRBV7-9 and TRBJ2-1; TRBD2 matches at 7 bases. The CDR3 sequence is 16 residues long. Trimming removed 5 bases from V and 9 bases from J; junction bases left unmatched: 16. CDR1 and CDR2 from the germline V gene are SEHNR and FQNEAQ (reference sequence). The chain's CDR3 is CASSQLGRGRRGEQFF. The CDR3 DNA is TGTGCCAGCAGCCAGCTTGGGCGCGGGAGAAGAGGTGAGCAGTTCTTC.

This clone was counted only a few times. This chain joins TRBV2 and TRBJ1-2; the D gene is possibly TRBD1 (6 bases). V gave up 11 bases and J gave up 4 bases, with 14 bases separating them. Germline V lookup: CDR1 SNHLY, CDR2 FYNNEI. This CDR3 region has 12 residues. The CDR3 DNA reads as TGTGCCCCAATCAGGGGAACCTATGGCTACACCTTC. Translating it yields CAPIRGTYGYTF.

This rearrangement joins TRBV5-6 to TRBJ1-2; weak D call: TRBD1 (6 bases). The V gene's germline CDR1 is SGHDT and CDR2 YYEEEE. The ends were cut back, 3 bases at V and 10 bases at J, with 10 bases in the middle. The CDR3 sequence is 11 residues long. The CDR3 protein is CASSSRGVYTF. The CDR3 DNA follows: TGTGCCAGCAGCTCCAGGGGTGTCTACACCTTC.

The chain couples TRBV7-9 to TRBJ1-2; 7 nucleotides line up with TRBD1. Germline CDR1 SEHNR, CDR2 FQNEAQ (reference sequence). Trimming removed 1 base from V and 6 bases from J; junction bases left unmatched: 2. The CDR3 length is 13 residues. The CDR3 bases are TGTGCCAGCAGCTTAGGGCAGGGGGATGGCTACACCTTC. Translation: CASSLGQGDGYTF.

Notes on this clone: The same CDR3 arises from other DNA sequences in this sample as well. The genes are TRBV5-1 and TRBJ2-3; tentatively, D is TRBD1 (5 bases). This CDR3 has 16 amino acids. Germline CDR1 SGHRS, CDR2 YFSETQ. V shed 0 bases and J shed 1 base, with 12 bases lying between them. CDR3 sequence (DNA): TGCGCCAGCAGCTTGGATTTAGGCAGGGGCACAGATACGCAGTATTTT. Its translation: CASSLDLGRGTDTQYF. Full variable domain (missing parts from reference TRBV5-1 and TRBJ2-3): KAGVTQTPRYLIKTRGQQVTLSCSPISGHRSVSWYQQTPGQGLQFLFEYFSETQRNKGNFPGRFSGRQFSNSRSEMNVSTLELGDSALYLCASSLDLGRGTDTQYFGPGTRLTVL.

This clone was observed once. The chain carries TRBV6-5 and TRBJ2-7; weak D call: TRBD1 (6 bases). This CDR3 contains 14 residues. Looked up from germline, CDR1 is MNHEY and CDR2 is SVGAGI. The V end was cut by 6 bases, the J end by 1 base, with 13 bases between. The CDR3 bases are TGTGCCAGCAGGAGGGACACCCTATCCTACGAGCAGTACTTC. Protein: CASRRDTLSYEQYF.

This sequence joins TRBV12-3 or TRBV12-4 and TRBJ2-5; TRBD1 is a possible D gene (5 bases). Trimming removed 3 bases from V and 3 bases from J, with 8 bases in between. The CDR3 sequence is 13 residues long. CDR3 coding DNA: TGTGCCAGCAGTTTCTGGGGCGAAGAGACCCAGTACTTC. Residues: CASSFWGEETQYF.

The V gene is TRBV27, the J gene TRBJ1-1; tentatively, D is TRBD1 (6 bases). With 6 bases removed from V and 1 base from J, the gap between germline ends came to 21 bases. The germline gives CDR1 MNHEY, CDR2 SMNVEV (reference sequence). The CDR3 covers 17 residues. The CDR3 is CASSPRIRGAGNTEAFF. DNA for the CDR3: TGTGCCAGCAGCCCCAGAATTCGGGGGGCGGGGAACACTGAAGCTTTCTTT.

This chain links TRBV10-3 with TRBJ2-7; D gene uncertain. Trimming stripped 3 bases from V and 7 bases from J, with 31 bases between. There are 19 residues in the CDR3. CDR1 and CDR2 from the germline V gene are ENHRY and SYGVKD. The CDR3 sequence: CAISEGMGTVLGVMREQYF. The DNA of the CDR3 is TGTGCCATCAGTGAAGGGATGGGAACTGTCCTTGGGGTCATGAGGGAGCAGTACTTC.

The CDR3 nucleotides are TGTGCCAGCAGCCCTGGGAGTTACTCCTACAATGAGCAGTTCTTC. Protein product: CASSPGSYSYNEQFF. This chain joins TRBV14 and TRBJ2-1; tentatively, D is TRBD2 (5 bases). The V end was cut by 4 bases, the J end by 0 bases, with 10 bases between. The CDR3 totals 15 residues. Germline lookup yields CDR1 SGHDN and CDR2 FVKESK. Full variable domain (outside the CDR3, taken from reference TRBV14 and TRBJ2-1): EAGVTQFPSHSVIEKGQTVTLRCDPISGHDNLYWYRRVMGKEIKFLLHFVKESKQDESGMPNNRFLAERTGGTYSTLKVQPAELEDSGVYFCASSPGSYSYNEQFFGPGTRLTVL.

The chain links TRBV4-2 to TRBJ1-2; TRBD1 might be the D (5 bases). CDR1 LGHNA and CDR2 YNFKEQ come from the germline V gene. This CDR3 comprises 15 residues. The V and J ends lost 0 bases and 3 bases respectively, with 11 bases between them. The CDR3 loop reads CASSQEGGGYYGYTF. In DNA, the CDR3 is TGTGCCAGCAGCCAAGAAGGCGGGGGTTACTATGGCTACACCTTC.

The V call is TRBV9, the J call TRBJ2-7, with 11 bases aligning to TRBD2. The CDR3 contains 16 residues. V gave up 0 bases and J gave up 2 bases; unmatched junction bases: 4. Germline V gene sequence: CDR1 SGDLS, CDR2 YYNGEE. The CDR3 DNA reads TGTGCCAGCAGCGTAGATACTAGCGGGAGTCCCTACGAGCAGTACTTC. Residues: CASSVDTSGSPYEQYF.

This clone is a singleton in its sample. The rearrangement joins TRBV28 to TRBJ1-3; 9 positions match TRBD1. Trimming removed 6 bases from V and 0 bases from J; junction bases left unmatched: 9. This CDR3 spans 17 amino acids. CDR1 MDHEN and CDR2 SYDVKM come from the germline V gene. CDR3 nucleotide sequence: TGTGCCAGCAGGGAGCTTACAGGGGGCTACTCTGGAAACACCATATATTTT. Its protein is CASRELTGGYSGNTIYF.

This chain joins TRBV3-1 (or the pseudogene TRBV3-2) and TRBJ2-7, with 9 bases matching TRBD2. With V trimmed by 4 bases and J by 4 bases, 11 bases remained unmatched. The germline V gene encodes CDR1 LGHDT and CDR2 YNNKEL (reference sequence). The CDR3 loop spans 16 amino acids. CDR3 protein: CASSPALSGSPYEQYF. The CDR3 nucleotides are TGTGCCAGCAGCCCAGCACTTAGCGGGAGTCCGTACGAGCAGTACTTC.

This chain links TRBV7-2 with TRBJ2-1, with a weak D call TRBD2 (5 bases). CDR1 is SGHTA and CDR2 is FQGNSA in the germline V gene. V lost 0 bases to trimming and J lost 7 bases, with 13 bases between them. The CDR3 totals 15 residues. Here the CDR3 reads CASSLAGSGGNEQFF. The DNA for the CDR3 is TGTGCCAGCAGCTTAGCGGGATCAGGAGGAAATGAGCAGTTCTTC.

The chain has TRBV27 and TRBJ2-7; TRBD2 matches at 11 bases. The ends lost 5 bases at V and 3 bases at J; junction bases unmatched: 6. Germline values: CDR1 MNHEY, CDR2 SMNVEV (reference sequence). The CDR3 covers 15 residues. CDR3 DNA sequence: TGTGCCAGCAGTCCGATAGCGGGAGGGAACTACGAGCAGTACTTC. It yields the protein CASSPIAGGNYEQYF.

J is TRBJ1-2 and V is TRBV5-4, with TRBD1 matching 9 bases. This CDR3 region has 15 residues. J lost 7 bases, V lost 0 bases, and 7 bases had no gene match. Germline lookup yields CDR1 SGHNT and CDR2 YYREEE (reference sequence). The CDR3 nucleotides are TGTGCCAGCAGCTTGGACAGGGGGCGCGGGTCTGGCTACACCTTC. It codes for CASSLDRGRGSGYTF.

CDR3 sequence: CASSPRTGDDFGEQYF. In DNA form, the CDR3 reads TGCGCCAGCAGCCCTCGGACAGGGGACGATTTCGGGGAGCAGTACTTC. The J gene is TRBJ2-7, the V gene TRBV4-1, with TRBD1 matching 9 bases. V trimming: 4 bases; J trimming: 7 bases; junction bases outside the gene matches: 14. CDR1 is MGHRA, CDR2 YSYEKL, per germline. The CDR3 runs to 16 residues.

The chain uses TRBV28 and TRBJ1-5, with 10 bases lining up with TRBD1. Germline-derived CDR1 and CDR2 are MDHEN and SYDVKM. The CDR3 has 15 residues. J lost 2 bases, V lost 6 bases, and 4 bases had no gene match. The CDR3 loop is CASSRQGAGNQPQHF. The CDR3 DNA sequence: TGTGCCAGCAGCCGACAGGGGGCAGGCAATCAGCCCCAGCATTTT.

In this sample, this clone turned up once. The V and J genes are TRBV6-5 and TRBJ2-7; TRBD2 aligns across 9 bases. This CDR3 has 16 residues. Per germline, CDR1 MNHEY and CDR2 SVGAGI. Unmatched junction bases numbered 9, after V lost 0 bases and J lost 6 bases. CDR3: CASSYSMAGLALEQYF. The CDR3 DNA reads TGTGCCAGCAGTTACTCGATGGCGGGACTAGCCCTCGAGCAGTACTTC.

This clone appeared a few times. The chain links TRBV7-9 to TRBJ2-3, with unresolved D. V lost 7 bases and J lost 4, with 9 bases in between. The germline gives CDR1 SEHNR, CDR2 FQNEAQ (reference sequence). The CDR3 runs to 12 residues. The CDR3 bases are TGTGCCAGCATCACGTATCCAGATACGCAGTATTTT. This sequence encodes CASITYPDTQYF.

The chain joins TRBV21-1 to TRBJ2-1; the D segment call TRBD1 is taken from the table without a DNA check. TRBV21-1 is deemed a pseudogene. The CDR3 consists of 15 residues. This CDR3 reads CASSRGDRGGDEQFF. CDR3 in DNA: TGTGCCAGCAGCAGGGGGGACAGGGGTGGCGATGAGCAGTTCTTC.

The chain links TRBV7-3 to TRBJ2-1, with D hard to call. CDR1 is SGHTA, CDR2 FQGTGA, per germline. The CDR3 has 15 amino acids. V lost 1 base, J lost 8 bases, and 15 bases lay in between. The CDR3 region has the DNA TGTGCCAGCAGCTTAAGTGGCCTAACCACCGATGAGCAGTTCTTC. It codes for CASSLSGLTTDEQFF.

The gene calls are TRBV7-2 and TRBJ1-4; D remains unclear. Between the trimmed V and J ends, which lost 5 bases and 4 bases, there was a span of 14 bases. This CDR3 has 15 residues. Germline-derived CDR1 and CDR2 are SGHTA and FQGNSA. In nucleotides, the CDR3 is TGTGCCAGCAGCCCCCTCAGATCGGGTAATGAAAAACTGTTTTTT. Its translation is CASSPLRSGNEKLFF.